The 9 T cell receptor beta chains in this list originate from one sample, sequenced in a study of blood T cell repertoires in COVID-19. Produced via immunoSEQ multiplex PCR; TCRdb's table is partial and in-frame only. Altogether over 250,000 clones are present, around 89% being singletons, with the ten largest covering under 4.5%. The sample comprised peripheral blood. The receptors stem from a man in his fifties or sixties who had recovered from COVID-19.

The chain combines TRBV11-3 with TRBJ2-2; no firm D call. Germline values: CDR1 SGHNT, CDR2 YENEEA. The CDR3 totals 13 residues. V gave up 4 bases and J gave up 1 base, with 4 bases separating them. DNA of the CDR3: TGTGCCAGCAGCTCAGGGAACACCGGGGAGCTGTTTTTT. Translation gives CASSSGNTGELFF. Using reference TRBV11-3 and TRBJ2-2 for the parts outside the CDR3, the full variable domain is EAGVVQSPRYKIIEKKQPVAFWCNPISGHNTLYWYLQNLGQGPELLIRYENEEAVDDSQLPKDRFSAERLKGVDSTLKIQPAELGDSAVYLCASSSGNTGELFFGEGSRLTVL.

The chain has TRBV3-1 (or the pseudogene TRBV3-2) and TRBJ1-3; 7 nucleotides match TRBD1. CDR3 length equals 17 residues. The J segment lost 0 bases and the V segment lost 1 base, leaving 6 bases of the junction unmatched. Germline CDR1 reads LGHDT; CDR2 reads YNNKEL (reference sequence). CDR3 residues: CASSQVRDSYSGNTIYF. CDR3 coding DNA: TGTGCCAGCAGCCAAGTCAGGGACAGCTACTCTGGAAACACCATATATTTT.

The rearrangement links TRBV7-2 to TRBJ1-5, with TRBD1 identical over 12 bases. V gave up 5 bases and J gave up 4 bases; unmatched junction bases: 3. The V gene's germline CDR1 is SGHTA and CDR2 FQGNSA. This CDR3 contains 15 residues. CDR3 sequence: CASSVGQGANQPQHF. The DNA of the CDR3 is TGTGCCAGCAGCGTGGGACAGGGGGCAAATCAGCCCCAGCATTTT.

The chain is built from TRBV28 and TRBJ1-2, with TRBD1 identical over 11 bases. J gave up 3 bases and V 5 bases, and 8 bases lay outside the gene matches. There are 16 residues in the CDR3. CDR1 and CDR2 (germline): MDHEN, SYDVKM. The CDR3 DNA reads as TGTGCCAGCAGTCCAGGGGGACAGGGGGGAGACTATGGCTACACCTTC. Amino acids: CASSPGGQGGDYGYTF.

Worth noting for this clone: Within the sample, other DNA sequences also encode this same CDR3. The rearrangement uses TRBV5-1 and TRBJ1-6; D ambiguous. From germline, CDR1 is SGHRS and CDR2 YFSETQ. The CDR3 contains 13 residues. V was clipped by 0 bases and J by 8 bases, with 6 bases between them. DNA of the CDR3: TGCGCCAGCAGCTTGGCAGGTTATTCACCCCTCCACTTT. Amino acid sequence: CASSLAGYSPLHF.

The count of this clone is one. The chain joins TRBV5-1 to TRBJ2-3, with 7 nucleotides matching TRBD1. The CDR3 sequence is 14 residues long. V was pared by 1 base and J by 6 bases, with 5 bases of the junction left unmatched. CDR1 is SGHRS and CDR2 is YFSETQ in the germline V gene. CDR3 bases: TGCGCCAGCAGCTTGCAGGGGGTTATGGATACGCAGTATTTT. Protein product: CASSLQGVMDTQYF. Combining the CDR3 with reference TRBV5-1 and TRBJ2-3 gives the whole variable domain KAGVTQTPRYLIKTRGQQVTLSCSPISGHRSVSWYQQTPGQGLQFLFEYFSETQRNKGNFPGRFSGRQFSNSRSEMNVSTLELGDSALYLCASSLQGVMDTQYFGPGTRLTVL.

The genes are TRBV9 and TRBJ2-3; D is uncertain. Trimming removed 4 bases at V and 0 bases at J, with 6 bases between. This CDR3 region has 13 residues. Germline V gene lookup returns CDR1 SGDLS and CDR2 YYNGEE. The DNA for the CDR3 is TGTGCCAGCAGCTTGGCTAGCACAGATACGCAGTATTTT. Protein product: CASSLASTDTQYF.

The chain is built from TRBV5-1 and TRBJ1-2; a possible D gene is TRBD1 (5 bases). With 0 bases removed from V and 0 bases from J, the gap between germline ends came to 15 bases. The CDR3 has 17 amino acids. Per germline, CDR1 SGHRS and CDR2 YFSETQ. CDR3 amino acids: CASSLGGGALANYGYTF. CDR3 nucleotides: TGCGCCAGCAGCTTGGGTGGAGGGGCCCTAGCTAACTATGGCTACACCTTC.

V usage is TRBV25-1 and J usage is TRBJ2-7; possible D gene TRBD2, 7 bases. Germline V gene lookup returns CDR1 MGHDK and CDR2 SYGVNS. This CDR3 comprises 14 residues. Trimming stripped 7 bases from V and 3 bases from J, with 16 bases between. In DNA, the CDR3 is TGTGCCAGCAACAAGGGGGGGCCCCACTACGAGCAGTACTTC. Amino acid sequence: CASNKGGPHYEQYF.